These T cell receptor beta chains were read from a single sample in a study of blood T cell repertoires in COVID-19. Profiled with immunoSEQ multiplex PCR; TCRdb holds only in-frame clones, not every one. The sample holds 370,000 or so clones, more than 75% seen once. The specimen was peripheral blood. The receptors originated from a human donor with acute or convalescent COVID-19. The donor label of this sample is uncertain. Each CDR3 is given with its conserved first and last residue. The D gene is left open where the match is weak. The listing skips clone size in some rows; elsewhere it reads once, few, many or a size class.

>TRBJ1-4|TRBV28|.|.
TGTGCCAGCAGCTCAGGGTTTTCTGAAAAACTGTTTTTT
CASSSGFSEKLFF
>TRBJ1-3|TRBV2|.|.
TGTGCCAGCCGGCGGGGGTTAGATCCGTCAGGAAACACCATATATTTT
CASRRGLDPSGNTIYF
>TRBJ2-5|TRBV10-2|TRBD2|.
TGCGCCAGCAACGCACTAGCGGCCGAAGAGACCCAGTACTTC
CASNALAAEETQYF
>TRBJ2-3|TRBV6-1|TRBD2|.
TGTGCCAGCAGTGAAACTAGCGGGGGATTTAGCACAGATACGCAGTATTTT
CASSETSGGFSTDTQYF
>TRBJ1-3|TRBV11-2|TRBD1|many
TGTGCCAGCAGCAAAGGGACAGGGTCTGGAAACACCATATATTTT
CASSKGTGSGNTIYF
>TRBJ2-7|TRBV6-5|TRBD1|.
TGTGCCAGCAGTTACTACCGGGACAGGACCTACGAGCAGTACTTC
CASSYYRDRTYEQYF
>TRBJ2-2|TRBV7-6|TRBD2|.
TGTGCCAGCAGCCCGACTAGCGGGAGTACCGGGGAGCTGTTTTTT
CASSPTSGSTGELFF
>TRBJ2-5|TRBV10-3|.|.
TGTGCCATCAGTGAGTCCGGGAGACGGGCAATCGAAGAGACCCAGTACTTC
CAISESGRRAIEETQYF
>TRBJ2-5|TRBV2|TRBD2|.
TGTGCCAGCAGTGGGACTAGCGGGGGAAGTGGGACCCAGTACTTC
CASSGTSGGSGTQYF
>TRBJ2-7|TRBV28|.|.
TGTGCCAGCAGTTTTTCCCAGGGGCGATCCTACGAGCAGTACTTC
CASSFSQGRSYEQYF
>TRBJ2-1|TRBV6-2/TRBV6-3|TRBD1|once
TGTGCCAGCAGGTACGACAGGGGCCCTTACAATGAGCAGTTCTTC
CASRYDRGPYNEQFF
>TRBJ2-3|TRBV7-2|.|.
TGTGCCAGCAGCTTAGGTAGCGGCCCTGGCACAGATACGCAGTATTTT
CASSLGSGPGTDTQYF
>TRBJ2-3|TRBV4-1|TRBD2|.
TGCGCCAGCAGCCAAGAGCGGGAGACAGATACGCAGTATTTT
CASSQERETDTQYF
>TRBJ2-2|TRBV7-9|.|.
TGTGCCAGCACCCAGCGTCGGCAGTTCCGAGGCACCGGGGAGCTGTTTTTT
CASTQRRQFRGTGELFF
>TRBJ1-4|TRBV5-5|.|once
TGTGCCAGCAGCTCCGACAGGTGGGAAGAAAAACTGTTTTTT
CASSSDRWEEKLFF
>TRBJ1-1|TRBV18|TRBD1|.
TGTGCCAGCTCACCACGACAGGGGGCGCGGAACACTGAAGCTTTCTTT
CASSPRQGARNTEAFF
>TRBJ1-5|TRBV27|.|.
TGTGCCAGCAGTTTAATGGGGAGGGGCAATCAGCCCCAGCATTTT
CASSLMGRGNQPQHF
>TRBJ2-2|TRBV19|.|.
TGTGCCAGTAGAGCGCGTGCTGGCACCGGGGAGCTGTTTTTT
CASRARAGTGELFF
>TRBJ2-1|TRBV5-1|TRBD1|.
TGCGCCAGCAGCTTGGCCGAGGGGACAGGGGGCAATGAGCAGTTCTTC
CASSLAEGTGGNEQFF
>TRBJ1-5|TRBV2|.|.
TGTGCCAGCAGTGGAATCAACTCCGGCAATCAGCCCCAGCATTTT
CASSGINSGNQPQHF
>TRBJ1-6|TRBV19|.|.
TGTGCCAGTAGTGCCAGACAGGAGATAAACCTCCACTTT
CASSARQEINLHF
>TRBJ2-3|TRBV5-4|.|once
TGTGCCAGCAGCTTGGTTGGGGGCAAAACAGATACGCAGTATTTT
CASSLVGGKTDTQYF
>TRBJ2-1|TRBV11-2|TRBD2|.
TGTGCCAGCAGCTTAGATTGGTCTAGCGGGAGACACTCCTACAATGAGCAGTTCTTC
CASSLDWSSGRHSYNEQFF
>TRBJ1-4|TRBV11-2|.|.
TGTGCCAGCAGCTTAGTGACTTCAACTAATGAAAAACTGTTTTTT
CASSLVTSTNEKLFF
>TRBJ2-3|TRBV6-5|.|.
TGTGCCAGCCCTCGTTCGGGTACAGATACGCAGTATTTT
CASPRSGTDTQYF
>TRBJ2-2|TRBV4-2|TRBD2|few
TGTGCCAGCAGCTATGGAATGGCCGGGAGGGCCGGTGAGCTGTTTTTT
CASSYGMAGRAGELFF
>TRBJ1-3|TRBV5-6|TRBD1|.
TGTGCCAGCCCGGGACAGGGCCGATTTTTCTCTGGAAACACCATATATTTT
CASPGQGRFFSGNTIYF
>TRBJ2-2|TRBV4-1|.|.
TGCGCCAGCAGCCAAGATCTGGGGCGCGGGGAGCTGTTTTTT
CASSQDLGRGELFF
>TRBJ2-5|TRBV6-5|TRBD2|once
TGTGCCAGCAACCCTTCGACTAGCATCGCGACCCAGTACTTC
CASNPSTSIATQYF
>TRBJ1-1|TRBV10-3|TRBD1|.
TGTGCCATCAGGGGACAGGGGTCCGTCACTGAAGCTTTCTTT
CAIRGQGSVTEAFF
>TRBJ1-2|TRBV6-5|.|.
TGTGCCAGCAGGGGTGACAGGCGAGGATCCTATGGCTACACCTTC
CASRGDRRGSYGYTF
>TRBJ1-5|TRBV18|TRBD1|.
TGTGCCAGCTCACTCGGACCAGGGGGCGCAGGACAGCCCCAGCATTTT
CASSLGPGGAGQPQHF
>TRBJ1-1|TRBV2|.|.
TGTGCCACCACTATGGCACTGATGAACACTGAAGCTTTCTTT
CATTMALMNTEAFF
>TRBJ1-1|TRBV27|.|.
TGTGCCAGCAGTCTACGGGACACCAGGAACACTGAAGCTTTCTTT
CASSLRDTRNTEAFF
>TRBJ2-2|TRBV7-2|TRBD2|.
TGTGCCAGCAGCTTAGGAGGGACTAGCGTGGCCGGGGAGCTGTTTTTT
CASSLGGTSVAGELFF
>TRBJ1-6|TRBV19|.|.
TGTGCCAGTAGTATGGCGAGACAGTACTCACCCCTCCACTTT
CASSMARQYSPLHF
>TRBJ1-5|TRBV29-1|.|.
TGCAGCCCACACCCTCAGCCCCAGCATTTT
CSPHPQPQHF
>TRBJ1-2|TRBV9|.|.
TGTGCCAGCAGCGAAAGACTGCTCTATGGCTACACCTTC
CASSERLLYGYTF
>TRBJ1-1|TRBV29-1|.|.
TGCAGCGCCCTACTCGTCACTGAAGCTTTCTTT
CSALLVTEAFF
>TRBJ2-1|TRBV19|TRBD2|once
TGTGCCAGTAGTTCCAAGGGACTAGGACTCAATGAGCAGTTCTTC
CASSSKGLGLNEQFF
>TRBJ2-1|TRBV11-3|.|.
TGTGCCAGCAGCTTACAGGGGTTCGATGAGCAGTTCTTC
CASSLQGFDEQFF
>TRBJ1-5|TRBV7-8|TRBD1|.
TGTGCCAGCAGCTTAGCCACCGGGACAGGGAGTCAGCCCCAGCATTTT
CASSLATGTGSQPQHF
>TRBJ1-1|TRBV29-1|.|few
TGCAGCGGACGACAGATGAACACTGAAGCTTTCTTT
CSGRQMNTEAFF
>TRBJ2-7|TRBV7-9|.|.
TGTGCCAGCAGCTTACCGGGACTTAACTCCTACGAGCAGTACTTC
CASSLPGLNSYEQYF
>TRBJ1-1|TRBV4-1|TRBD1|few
TGCGCCAGCAGCCTGTCTCCCGGGACAGGGCGGACTGAAGCTTTCTTT
CASSLSPGTGRTEAFF
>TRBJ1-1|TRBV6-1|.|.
TGTGCCAGCAGTGAACGGGACACCTATGAAGCTTTCTTT
CASSERDTYEAFF
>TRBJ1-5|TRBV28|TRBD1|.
TGTGCCAGCAGACCAACAGGGGACCCCCCTCGGGCGCCCCAGCATTTT
CASRPTGDPPRAPQHF
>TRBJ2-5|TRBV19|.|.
TGTGCCAGTAGTACCAGACTGATACTCGGCGAGACCCAGTACTTC
CASSTRLILGETQYF
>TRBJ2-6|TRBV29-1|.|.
TGCAGCGTTGAACGGTACCGATCCGACACAGGGTTTGGTGCCGCTGGGGCCAACGTCCTGACTTTC
CSVERYRSDTGFGAAGANVLTF
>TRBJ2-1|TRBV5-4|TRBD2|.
TGTGCCAGCAGCTTGGTGTGGCTAGCGGGAGTGTACAATGAGCAGTTCTTC
CASSLVWLAGVYNEQFF
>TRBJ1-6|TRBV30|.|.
TGTGCCTGGAGTTTGCCTGGGACAAATCTAAATTCACCCCTCCACTTT
CAWSLPGTNLNSPLHF
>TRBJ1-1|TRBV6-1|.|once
TGTGCCAGCAGTGAAGCGAGCTGGGGACTACCACGTGAAGCTTTCTTT
CASSEASWGLPREAFF